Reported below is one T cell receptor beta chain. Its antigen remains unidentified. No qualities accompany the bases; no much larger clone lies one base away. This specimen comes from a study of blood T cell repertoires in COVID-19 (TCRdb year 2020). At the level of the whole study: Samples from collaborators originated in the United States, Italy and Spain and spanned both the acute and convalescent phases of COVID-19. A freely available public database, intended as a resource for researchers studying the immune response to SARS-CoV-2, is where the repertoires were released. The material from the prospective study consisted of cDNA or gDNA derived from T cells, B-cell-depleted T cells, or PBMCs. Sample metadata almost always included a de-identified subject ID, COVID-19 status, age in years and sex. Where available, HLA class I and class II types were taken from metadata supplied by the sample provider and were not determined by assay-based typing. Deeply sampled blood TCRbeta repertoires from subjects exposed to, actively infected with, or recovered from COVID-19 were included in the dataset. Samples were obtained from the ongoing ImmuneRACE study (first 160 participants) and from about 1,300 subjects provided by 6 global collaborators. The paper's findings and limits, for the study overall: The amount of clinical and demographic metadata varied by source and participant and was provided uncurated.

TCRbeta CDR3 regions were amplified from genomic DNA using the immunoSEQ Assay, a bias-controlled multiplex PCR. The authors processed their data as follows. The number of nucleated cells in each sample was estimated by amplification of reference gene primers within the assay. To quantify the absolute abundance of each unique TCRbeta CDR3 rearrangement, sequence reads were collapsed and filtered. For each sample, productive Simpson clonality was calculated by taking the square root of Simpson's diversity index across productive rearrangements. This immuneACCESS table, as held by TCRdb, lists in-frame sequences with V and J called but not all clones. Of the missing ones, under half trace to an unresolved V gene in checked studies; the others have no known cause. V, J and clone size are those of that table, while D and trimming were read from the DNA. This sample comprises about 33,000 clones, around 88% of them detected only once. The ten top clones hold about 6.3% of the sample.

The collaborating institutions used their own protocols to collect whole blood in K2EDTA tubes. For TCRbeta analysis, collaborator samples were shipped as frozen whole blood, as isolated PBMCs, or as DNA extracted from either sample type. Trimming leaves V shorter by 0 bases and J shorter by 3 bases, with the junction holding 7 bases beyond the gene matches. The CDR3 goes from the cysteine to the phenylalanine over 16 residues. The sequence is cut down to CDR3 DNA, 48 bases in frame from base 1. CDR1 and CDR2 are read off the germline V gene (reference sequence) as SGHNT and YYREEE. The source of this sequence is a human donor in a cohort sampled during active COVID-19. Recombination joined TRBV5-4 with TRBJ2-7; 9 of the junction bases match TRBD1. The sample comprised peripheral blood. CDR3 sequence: CASSLGATGGLYEQYF. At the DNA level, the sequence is TGTGCCAGCAGCTTGGGGGCGACAGGGGGACTCTACGAGCAGTACTTC.